This TCR beta chain was obtained from a study of cytomegalovirus exposure and HLA in healthy donors. Overall study results and limits: A later analysis linked a missense DCLRE1C variant to TCR beta V- and J-gene trimming. The study listed 150 to 200 cytomegalovirus-associated TCR beta chains. A later analysis revealed that TCR association rates differed between HLA loci, peaking at DRB1 and bottoming out at HLA-C.

Both 60 Vbeta primers and 13 Jbeta primers went into the PCR. As processed by the authors: Later analysis identified roughly 84 million unique TCR beta chains, roughly 11 million shared. Sequencing used immunoSEQ multiplex PCR; TCRdb keeps in-frame clones, though not all of them. The V and J calls and clone size are taken from that table; D and trimming were inferred from the DNA. The table includes approximately 150,000 clones, around 80% detected once. Trimming stripped 4 bases from V and 3 bases from J, with 4 bases between. The CDR3 sequence is 11 residues long. Germline V gene data show CDR1 as SGHAT and CDR2 as FQNNGV. The sample holds one count of this clone. The antigen is undetermined. Other DNA variants within this sample encode the same CDR3.

Sequenced: PBMCs. The sequence was collected from a young man in good health and CMV-seronegative. V and J are TRBV11-2 and TRBJ2-7, with no clear D. CDR3: CASSSNYEQYF. In DNA form, the CDR3 reads TGTGCCAGCAGCTCTAACTACGAGCAGTACTTC.